Listed below are T cell receptor beta chains from one sample, sequenced in a study of beta chain features in type 1 diabetes. The table came from immunoSEQ multiplex PCR; TCRdb's copy has only in-frame clones and leaves some out. The table includes roughly 150,000 clones, approximately 9.9% detected once. The sample comprised central memory CD4+ T cells from blood. The origin of the receptors is a woman younger than 30 in good health. Each CDR3 is given with its conserved first and last residue. D genes are given only for firm matches. Size is omitted from some rows. Given values are once, few, many or a class for expanded clones.

abundance: few; j_gene: TRBJ2-2; v_gene: TRBV10-3; d_gene: .; CDR3nt: TGTGCCACAGTAGCGGTCCTGAACACCGGGGAGCTGTTTTTT; CDR3aa: CATVAVLNTGELFF
abundance: .; j_gene: TRBJ2-7; v_gene: TRBV18; d_gene: TRBD1; CDR3nt: TGTGCCAGCTCACTGGGACAGGGGACCTACGAGCAGTACTTC; CDR3aa: CASSLGQGTYEQYF
abundance: .; j_gene: TRBJ1-1; v_gene: TRBV7-3; d_gene: TRBD1; CDR3nt: TGTGCCAGCAGCAAGGGGGCCGTGGGTGAAGCTTTCTTT; CDR3aa: CASSKGAVGEAFF
abundance: few; j_gene: TRBJ1-2; v_gene: TRBV9; d_gene: .; CDR3nt: TGTGCCAGCAGCGTTCCAGGCTATGGCTACACCTTC; CDR3aa: CASSVPGYGYTF
abundance: few; j_gene: TRBJ2-1; v_gene: TRBV10-2; d_gene: TRBD2; CDR3nt: TGCGCCAGCAGTGAGCCGGCGGGAGGGTACAATGAGCAGTTCTTC; CDR3aa: CASSEPAGGYNEQFF
abundance: .; j_gene: TRBJ2-5; v_gene: TRBV2; d_gene: .; CDR3nt: TGTGCCGGCCACTATCAAGAGACCCAGTACTTC; CDR3aa: CAGHYQETQYF
abundance: .; j_gene: TRBJ1-3; v_gene: TRBV15; d_gene: TRBD1; CDR3nt: TGTGCCACCAGCAGAGATGGGGGACAGGGGTCTGGAAACACCATATATTTT; CDR3aa: CATSRDGGQGSGNTIYF
abundance: .; j_gene: TRBJ1-1; v_gene: TRBV12-5; d_gene: .; CDR3nt: TGTGCTAGTGGTTTCTCCCCAGCTTTCTTT; CDR3aa: CASGFSPAFF
abundance: few; j_gene: TRBJ2-5; v_gene: TRBV6-5; d_gene: TRBD1; CDR3nt: TGTGCCAGCAGTGCTCGGGACAGGGGATCAGAGACCCAGTACTTC; CDR3aa: CASSARDRGSETQYF
abundance: .; j_gene: TRBJ1-1; v_gene: TRBV2; d_gene: .; CDR3nt: TGTGCCAGCAGGGGGGCACGGAACACTGAAGCTTTCTTT; CDR3aa: CASRGARNTEAFF
abundance: few; j_gene: TRBJ2-5; v_gene: TRBV4-1; d_gene: TRBD1; CDR3nt: TGCGCCAGCAGCCTCACAGGGGGCAGTGGGGAGACCCAGTACTTC; CDR3aa: CASSLTGGSGETQYF
abundance: .; j_gene: TRBJ2-1; v_gene: TRBV2; d_gene: .; CDR3nt: TGTGCCAGCAGTGAAGCGTCTTGGGCAAATGAGCAGTTCTTC; CDR3aa: CASSEASWANEQFF
abundance: .; j_gene: TRBJ1-1; v_gene: TRBV11-2; d_gene: .; CDR3nt: TGTGCCAGCAGCTTAACAGTCGCCAACACTGAAGCTTTCTTT; CDR3aa: CASSLTVANTEAFF
abundance: few; j_gene: TRBJ2-5; v_gene: TRBV11-3; d_gene: TRBD1; CDR3nt: TGTGCCAGCAGCCTTCAACAGAGGGACAGGCGAGGGATGGAGACCCAGTACTTC; CDR3aa: CASSLQQRDRRGMETQYF
abundance: .; j_gene: TRBJ1-6; v_gene: TRBV13; d_gene: .; CDR3nt: TGTGCCAGCAGCTTACAACAGGGCCGGAGTTCACCCCTCCACTTT; CDR3aa: CASSLQQGRSSPLHF
abundance: few; j_gene: TRBJ2-1; v_gene: TRBV11-2; d_gene: TRBD2; CDR3nt: TGTGCCAGCAGCCCCGGGTTAGCGGGAGTTACCTACAATGAGCAGTTCTTC; CDR3aa: CASSPGLAGVTYNEQFF
abundance: .; j_gene: TRBJ2-3; v_gene: TRBV11-1; d_gene: .; CDR3nt: TGTGCCAGCAGCTCCAGACACACTAGCACAGATACGCAGTATTTT; CDR3aa: CASSSRHTSTDTQYF
abundance: .; j_gene: TRBJ1-2; v_gene: TRBV29-1; d_gene: .; CDR3nt: TGCAGCGTTGAGCGGGGGTCCCGCTATGGCTACACCTTC; CDR3aa: CSVERGSRYGYTF
abundance: many; j_gene: TRBJ2-3; v_gene: TRBV21-1; d_gene: .; CDR3nt: TGTGCCAGCAGCAAGTCCTTCCCAAGGACTAGCAGTTATTTT; CDR3aa: CASSKSFPRTSSYF
abundance: many; j_gene: TRBJ2-5; v_gene: TRBV7-2; d_gene: .; CDR3nt: TGTGCCAGCAGCTTTCCCGGGGGAGAGACCCAGTACTTC; CDR3aa: CASSFPGGETQYF
abundance: .; j_gene: TRBJ1-1; v_gene: TRBV18; d_gene: .; CDR3nt: TGTGCCAGCTCACCTTCTCCGGACACTGAAGCTTTCTTT; CDR3aa: CASSPSPDTEAFF
abundance: few; j_gene: TRBJ2-5; v_gene: TRBV7-2; d_gene: TRBD2; CDR3nt: TGTGCCAGCAGCTTAGATAGCGGGGGGGAGACCCAGTACTTC; CDR3aa: CASSLDSGGETQYF
abundance: few; j_gene: TRBJ2-3; v_gene: TRBV5-1; d_gene: .; CDR3nt: TGCGCCAGCAGCTTGGATGCGACTAGCACAGATACGCAGTATTTT; CDR3aa: CASSLDATSTDTQYF
abundance: .; j_gene: TRBJ1-5; v_gene: TRBV11-2; d_gene: .; CDR3nt: TGTGCCAGCAGCTTATCCGAGAATTTACCCCAGCATTTT; CDR3aa: CASSLSENLPQHF
abundance: .; j_gene: TRBJ2-3; v_gene: TRBV5-6; d_gene: .; CDR3nt: TGTGCCAGCAGCTGGGGTGCGGGCACTAGCACAGATACGCAGTATTTT; CDR3aa: CASSWGAGTSTDTQYF
abundance: .; j_gene: TRBJ2-7; v_gene: TRBV29-1; d_gene: .; CDR3nt: TGCAGCGTTGACAGCTCCTACGAGCAGTACTTC; CDR3aa: CSVDSSYEQYF
abundance: few; j_gene: TRBJ2-7; v_gene: TRBV9; d_gene: TRBD2; CDR3nt: TGTGCCAGCAGCCCCCCGGGAGGGGGGAGGGAGCAGTACTTC; CDR3aa: CASSPPGGGREQYF
abundance: few; j_gene: TRBJ2-1; v_gene: TRBV4-2; d_gene: TRBD1; CDR3nt: TGTGCCAGCAGCTCCGAGTCGGGACAGGGCAATGAGCAGTTCTTC; CDR3aa: CASSSESGQGNEQFF
abundance: .; j_gene: TRBJ2-3; v_gene: TRBV7-2; d_gene: TRBD2; CDR3nt: TGTGCCAGCAGCCCTAGTTTTAGCGGGCTTAGCACAGATACGCAGTATTTT; CDR3aa: CASSPSFSGLSTDTQYF
abundance: .; j_gene: TRBJ1-1; v_gene: TRBV18; d_gene: TRBD1; CDR3nt: TGTGCCAGCTCACAGGACAGGGCGAACACTGAAGCTTTCTTT; CDR3aa: CASSQDRANTEAFF
abundance: few; j_gene: TRBJ1-2; v_gene: TRBV4-1; d_gene: .; CDR3nt: TGCGCCAGCAGCCAAGAAACTTTTAACTATGGCTACACCTTC; CDR3aa: CASSQETFNYGYTF
abundance: .; j_gene: TRBJ2-2; v_gene: TRBV7-9; d_gene: TRBD2; CDR3nt: TGTGCCAGCAGCCCCACTCCGGGACTAGGGAACACCGGGGAGCTGTTTTTT; CDR3aa: CASSPTPGLGNTGELFF
abundance: few; j_gene: TRBJ1-4; v_gene: TRBV9; d_gene: TRBD1; CDR3nt: TGTGCCAGCAGCGGACAGGGGGCGGGTGAAAAACTGTTTTTT; CDR3aa: CASSGQGAGEKLFF
abundance: few; j_gene: TRBJ2-7; v_gene: TRBV6-1; d_gene: .; CDR3nt: TGTGCCAGCAGTGAAAGCCCGAGAGGATACTACGAGCAGTACTTC; CDR3aa: CASSESPRGYYEQYF
abundance: .; j_gene: TRBJ2-5; v_gene: TRBV20-1; d_gene: .; CDR3nt: TGCAGTGCTAGACAGCAAGAGACCCAGTACTTC; CDR3aa: CSARQQETQYF
abundance: .; j_gene: TRBJ2-7; v_gene: TRBV12-5; d_gene: TRBD2; CDR3nt: TGTGCTAGTGGCTACCATGGCGGGGGTGAGCAGTACTTC; CDR3aa: CASGYHGGGEQYF
abundance: .; j_gene: TRBJ2-7; v_gene: TRBV2; d_gene: TRBD1; CDR3nt: TGTGCCAGCACAGGGGGCGGCTACGAGCAGTACTTC; CDR3aa: CASTGGGYEQYF
abundance: few; j_gene: TRBJ2-5; v_gene: TRBV29-1; d_gene: .; CDR3nt: TGCAGCGTTGCTGGCCAACAGGAGACCCAGTACTTC; CDR3aa: CSVAGQQETQYF
abundance: few; j_gene: TRBJ2-2; v_gene: TRBV7-9; d_gene: .; CDR3nt: TGTGCCACAGAGGAGGGCCTAGGCACCGGGGAGCTGTTTTTT; CDR3aa: CATEEGLGTGELFF
abundance: .; j_gene: TRBJ2-1; v_gene: TRBV4-1; d_gene: .; CDR3nt: TGCGCCAGCAGCCAAGCGGTGGGGGCCGGGGGGAATGAGCAGTTCTTC; CDR3aa: CASSQAVGAGGNEQFF
abundance: .; j_gene: TRBJ1-1; v_gene: TRBV7-9; d_gene: .; CDR3nt: TGTGCCAGCAGCCTCCCTCCGATCAGGGAAAGAAACACTGAAGCTTTCTTT; CDR3aa: CASSLPPIRERNTEAFF
abundance: few; j_gene: TRBJ1-5; v_gene: TRBV27; d_gene: .; CDR3nt: TGTGCCAGCAGCCCATGGGGGGGCTCTGACCGCAATCAGCCCCAGCATTTT; CDR3aa: CASSPWGGSDRNQPQHF
abundance: few; j_gene: TRBJ2-7; v_gene: TRBV9; d_gene: .; CDR3nt: TGTGCCAGCAGCGTCAGCTCCGGGACTCTGGACGAGCAGTACTTC; CDR3aa: CASSVSSGTLDEQYF
abundance: .; j_gene: TRBJ2-1; v_gene: TRBV2; d_gene: TRBD2; CDR3nt: TGTGCCAGCAGTGACGGGCGACTAGCGGGGGGGTCTGGCTCCTACAATGAGCAGTTCTTC; CDR3aa: CASSDGRLAGGSGSYNEQFF
abundance: .; j_gene: TRBJ2-5; v_gene: TRBV6-1; d_gene: TRBD2; CDR3nt: TGTGCCAGCAGTGGCCATGAGGGACTAGCGGGACCATATCAGTACTTC; CDR3aa: CASSGHEGLAGPYQYF
abundance: many; j_gene: TRBJ2-5; v_gene: TRBV2; d_gene: TRBD2; CDR3nt: TGTGCCAGCAACCCACTGGCTAGCGGGGGAGAGACCCAGTACTTC; CDR3aa: CASNPLASGGETQYF
abundance: few; j_gene: TRBJ2-1; v_gene: TRBV6-6; d_gene: TRBD1; CDR3nt: TGTGCCAGCACTACCGGGACAGGGTCCAATGAGCAGTTCTTC; CDR3aa: CASTTGTGSNEQFF
abundance: .; j_gene: TRBJ2-7; v_gene: TRBV18; d_gene: TRBD1; CDR3nt: TGTGCCAGCTCACCACAGGGACAGGCTACCTACGAGCAGTACTTC; CDR3aa: CASSPQGQATYEQYF
abundance: few; j_gene: TRBJ2-1; v_gene: TRBV11-2; d_gene: .; CDR3nt: TGTGCCAGCAGCCGGGACAACCTGGGAGGGAATGAGCAGTTCTTC; CDR3aa: CASSRDNLGGNEQFF
abundance: many; j_gene: TRBJ1-5; v_gene: TRBV29-1; d_gene: TRBD1; CDR3nt: TGCAGCGTTGTTATAACAGGGGGCGGCAATCAGCCCCAGCATTTT; CDR3aa: CSVVITGGGNQPQHF
abundance: .; j_gene: TRBJ2-1; v_gene: TRBV5-5; d_gene: TRBD2; CDR3nt: TGTGCCAGCACCTCAGGGGGTAGCGGGAGGGCCGGGGAGCAGTTCTTC; CDR3aa: CASTSGGSGRAGEQFF
abundance: few; j_gene: TRBJ2-5; v_gene: TRBV9; d_gene: TRBD2; CDR3nt: TGTGCCAGCAGCACACCGGGACAGGTGAATTCCGGGACTAGCGGGAGCGTTCAAGAGACCCAGTACTTC; CDR3aa: CASSTPGQVNSGTSGSVQETQYF
abundance: .; j_gene: TRBJ2-3; v_gene: TRBV18; d_gene: .; CDR3nt: TGTGCCAGCTCACCACAGCGGAGCACAGATACGCAGTATTTT; CDR3aa: CASSPQRSTDTQYF
abundance: few; j_gene: TRBJ2-1; v_gene: TRBV5-4; d_gene: TRBD2; CDR3nt: TGTGCCAGCAGCTTGGTAGGTCGAGTAGCGGGAAACAATGAGCAGTTCTTC; CDR3aa: CASSLVGRVAGNNEQFF
abundance: few; j_gene: TRBJ1-6; v_gene: TRBV4-2; d_gene: .; CDR3nt: TGTGCCAGCAGCCAGGGCCAATTTGATTCACCCCTCCACTTT; CDR3aa: CASSQGQFDSPLHF